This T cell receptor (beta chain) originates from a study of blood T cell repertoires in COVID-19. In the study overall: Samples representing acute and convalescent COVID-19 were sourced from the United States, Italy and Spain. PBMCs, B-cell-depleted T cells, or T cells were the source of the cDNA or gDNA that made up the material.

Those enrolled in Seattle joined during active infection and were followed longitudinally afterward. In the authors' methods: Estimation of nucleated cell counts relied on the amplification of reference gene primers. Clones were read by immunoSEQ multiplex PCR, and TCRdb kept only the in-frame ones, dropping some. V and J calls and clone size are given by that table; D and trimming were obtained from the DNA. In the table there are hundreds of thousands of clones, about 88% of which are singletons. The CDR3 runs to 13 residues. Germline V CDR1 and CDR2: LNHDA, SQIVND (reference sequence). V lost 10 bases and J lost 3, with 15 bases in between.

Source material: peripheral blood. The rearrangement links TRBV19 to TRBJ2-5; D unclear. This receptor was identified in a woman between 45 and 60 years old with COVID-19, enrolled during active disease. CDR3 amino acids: CATKKRGEETQYF. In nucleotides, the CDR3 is TGTGCCACCAAAAAACGAGGAGAAGAGACCCAGTACTTC.